This entry is about one TCR beta chain. Individuals drawn from 24 US areas were about 18 to 89 years old. These data belong to a study of blood T cell repertoires in COVID-19. TCRdb's table, derived via immunoSEQ multiplex PCR, lists solely in-frame clones and lacks some. The sample has roughly 380,000 clones; around 87% are singletons. V was pared by 6 bases and J by 1 base, with 7 bases of the junction left unmatched. Per germline, CDR1 SGHRS and CDR2 YFSETQ. CDR3 length: 15 residues. Sequenced material: PBMCs or T cells enriched from blood (not recorded which). This clonotype originated in a man aged 25-45 years who had recovered from COVID-19. The rearrangement links TRBV5-1 to TRBJ2-1, with TRBD1 matching 7 bases. This chain's CDR3 is CASKTTGESYNEQFF. CDR3 in DNA: TGCGCCAGCAAGACAACAGGGGAATCCTACAATGAGCAGTTCTTC.